These 18 T cell receptor beta chains came from one sample sequenced in a study of shared clonotypes between healthy human individuals. This table comes from immunoSEQ multiplex PCR, and its TCRdb copy is limited to in-frame clones, with some not included. The sample carries millions of clones, 95% recorded once. Input material: naive CD4+ T cells sorted from blood. Subset in this sample: CD45RA+ positively selected. These receptors were collected from a man aged 18 to 29 in good health.

In regard to this clone: Mismatch with germline at one junction end may stem from a read error. This chain connects TRBV7-7 to TRBJ2-7; TRBD1 agrees at 10 bases. In germline, CDR1 is SSHAT, CDR2 FNYEAQ (reference sequence). The CDR3 is 15 amino acids. The CDR3: CASSMGTGAPYEQYF. The CDR3 DNA reads as TGTGCTAGCAGCATGGGGACAGGGGCGCCCTACGAGCAGTACTTC.

The chain uses TRBV7-8 and TRBJ2-5, with TRBD1 matching 7 bases. Germline trimming cut 4 bases from V and 3 bases from J; bases unmatched to any gene: 5. The length of the CDR3 is 14 residues. CDR1 is SGHVS and CDR2 is FQNEAQ in the germline V gene. The CDR3 spells CASSSTGAKETQYF. The CDR3 nucleotides are TGTGCCAGCAGCTCCACAGGGGCAAAAGAGACCCAGTACTTC.

The V call is TRBV11-2, the J call TRBJ2-7, with 7 bases aligning to TRBD2. Germline CDR1 is SGHAT and CDR2 is FQNNGV. The CDR3 extends over 15 amino acids. V trimming: 5 bases; J trimming: 2 bases; junction bases outside the gene matches: 9. CDR3 DNA sequence: TGTGCCAGCAGCCGCATATCGGGGAGGGCCTACGAGCAGTACTTC. This translates into CASSRISGRAYEQYF. The whole variable domain, filled in from reference TRBV11-2 and TRBJ2-7, reads EAGVAQSPRYKIIEKRQSVAFWCNPISGHATLYWYQQILGQGPKLLIQFQNNGVVDDSQLPKDRFSAERLKGVDSTLKIQPAKLEDSAVYLCASSRISGRAYEQYFGPGTRLTVT.

The CDR3 loop reads CASSPPSAESYEQYF. The CDR3 DNA sequence: TGTGCCAGCTCACCTCCGTCCGCAGAATCCTACGAGCAGTACTTC. The chain carries TRBV18 and TRBJ2-7, with unresolved D. The CDR3 extends over 15 amino acids. Trimming took 3 bases from V and 1 from J, leaving 13 bases between them. Germline V CDR1 and CDR2: KGHSH, LQKENI. Filled out from reference TRBV18 and TRBJ2-7, the complete variable domain reads NAGVMQNPRHLVRRRGQEARLRCSPMKGHSHVYWYRQLPEEGLKFMVYLQKENIIDESGMPKERFSAEFPKEGPSILRIQQVVRGDSAAYFCASSPPSAESYEQYFGPGTRLTVT.

About this clone itself: Within the sample, other DNA sequences also encode this same CDR3. This rearrangement joins TRBV18 to TRBJ1-5; no clear D gene. V gave up 2 bases and J gave up 4 bases, with 6 bases separating them. Germline CDR1 is KGHSH and CDR2 is LQKENI. The CDR3 runs 13 residues. CDR3 in DNA: TGTGCCAGCTCACCAGGGAATAATCAGCCCCAGCATTTT. Translating it yields CASSPGNNQPQHF.

This chain joins TRBV6-1 and TRBJ2-7; D possibly corresponds to TRBD2 (5 bases). The V end lost 6 bases, the J end lost 7 bases, and 16 bases lay between the germline ends. The CDR3 is 13 residues long. The germline V gene encodes CDR1 MNHNS and CDR2 SASEGT. The CDR3 DNA follows: TGTGCCAGCAGGAACGGGGTAGTCGGGGAGCAGTACTTC. Translating gives CASRNGVVGEQYF.

This clone has just one count. This chain joins TRBV30 and TRBJ2-7, with D unclear. The CDR3 is 11 amino acids. The V end was cut by 2 bases, the J end by 3 bases, with 5 bases between. The germline gives CDR1 GTSNPN, CDR2 SVGIG (reference sequence). Here the CDR3 DNA reads TGTGCCTGGAGTCAGATCTACGAGCAGTACTTC. Encoded protein: CAWSQIYEQYF.

The CDR3 here is CASSEVVGGGTDTQYF. The CDR3 bases are TGCGCCAGCAGTGAGGTTGTCGGTGGAGGCACAGATACGCAGTATTTT. The chain employs TRBV10-1 and TRBJ2-3; D gene unclear. The CDR3 totals 16 residues. Per germline, CDR1 WNHNN and CDR2 SYGVQD (reference sequence). The V gene lost 2 bases and the J gene lost 1 base, with 13 bases spanning the gap.

The rearrangement joins TRBV21-1 to TRBJ1-2. TRBV21-1 is described as a pseudogene. This CDR3 has 14 residues. In DNA, the CDR3 is TGTGCCAGCAGCAAAGTAGGGGACCCCTATGGCTACACCTTC. As protein: CASSKVGDPYGYTF.

The chain joins TRBV7-8 to TRBJ1-5; no clear D gene. The CDR3 is 15 amino acids. The V gene's germline CDR1 is SGHVS and CDR2 FQNEAQ. Between the trimmed V and J ends, which lost 5 bases and 0 bases, there was a span of 11 bases. The CDR3 reads CASSQGVGSNQPQHF. DNA of the CDR3: TGTGCCAGCAGCCAAGGTGTTGGTAGCAATCAGCCCCAGCATTTT.

About this clone: In the same sample, other DNA sequences code for this CDR3. In DNA form, the CDR3 reads TGTGCCAGCAGTGCTAGCGGGGGGCCCACAGATACGCAGTATTTT. Its protein is CASSASGGPTDTQYF. The chain is built from TRBV2 and TRBJ2-3; TRBD2 matches at 11 bases. With 4 bases clipped from V and 2 bases from J, the junction kept 2 bases outside the gene matches. Germline V gene lookup returns CDR1 SNHLY and CDR2 FYNNEI. This CDR3 spans 15 amino acids.

The chain links TRBV5-1 to TRBJ2-7; D is perhaps TRBD2 (5 bases). V was trimmed by 0 bases and J by 6 bases, leaving 16 bases between them. The CDR3 consists of 15 residues. Germline V gene lookup returns CDR1 SGHRS and CDR2 YFSETQ. In DNA, the CDR3 is TGCGCCAGCAGCTTGGAGGTCGGGATGTCTCTCGAGCAGTACTTC. Amino acid sequence: CASSLEVGMSLEQYF. Based on the CDR3 plus reference TRBV5-1 and TRBJ2-7, the full variable domain is KAGVTQTPRYLIKTRGQQVTLSCSPISGHRSVSWYQQTPGQGLQFLFEYFSETQRNKGNFPGRFSGRQFSNSRSEMNVSTLELGDSALYLCASSLEVGMSLEQYFGPGTRLTVT.

In DNA form, the CDR3 reads TGCAGCGTTCCGGCGGGAGGCCACGAGCAGTACTTC. Amino acid sequence: CSVPAGGHEQYF. The chain carries TRBV29-1 and TRBJ2-7, with 8 bases lining up with TRBD2. CDR3 length: 12 amino acids. Germline V CDR1 and CDR2: SQVTM, ANQGSEA. J gave up 5 bases and V 5 bases, and 5 bases lay outside the gene matches.

The chain carries TRBV7-2 and TRBJ1-1; D perhaps matches TRBD1 (5 bases). The CDR3 spans 15 residues. Trimming shortened V by 1 base and J by 1 base, and 10 bases separated the two germline ends. The germline gives CDR1 SGHTA, CDR2 FQGNSA. The CDR3 nucleotides read TGTGCCAGCAGCTTAGGGGGCCAGACGAACACTGAAGCTTTCTTT. It specifies CASSLGGQTNTEAFF.

V gene TRBV4-1 combines with J gene TRBJ1-5; no definite D call. With 3 bases removed from V and 6 bases from J, the gap between germline ends came to 15 bases. CDR3 length: 15 amino acids. Germline values: CDR1 MGHRA, CDR2 YSYEKL. The CDR3 DNA follows: TGCGCCAGCAGCCAGCTCGGCGGGGTGCCTCAGCCCCAGCATTTT. Protein: CASSQLGGVPQPQHF.

The chain recombines TRBV2 with TRBJ2-2, with D uncertain. The CDR3 consists of 14 residues. The V end lost 8 bases, the J end lost 0 bases, and 10 bases lay between the germline ends. Germline assignment: CDR1 SNHLY and CDR2 FYNNEI. In nucleotides, the CDR3 is TGTGCCAGCGTCCCATGGGCGAACACCGGGGAGCTGTTTTTT. This gives the protein CASVPWANTGELFF.

V usage is TRBV7-9 and J usage is TRBJ2-7, with D uncertain. V lost 7 bases, J lost 6 bases, and 16 bases lay in between. Looked up from germline, CDR1 is SEHNR and CDR2 is FQNEAQ (reference sequence). The CDR3 spans 13 residues. This CDR3 reads CASNPFLGSEQYF. The DNA for the CDR3 is TGTGCCAGCAACCCCTTCTTGGGTTCCGAGCAGTACTTC. Full variable domain (outside the CDR3, taken from reference TRBV7-9 and TRBJ2-7): DTGVSQNPRHKITKRGQNVTFRCDPISEHNRLYWYRQTLGQGPEFLTYFQNEAQLEKSRLLSDRFSAERPKGSFSTLEIQRTEQGDSAMYLCASNPFLGSEQYFGPGTRLTVT.

The table lists this clone with a count of one. In the same sample, other DNA sequences code for this CDR3. This rearrangement joins TRBV5-1 to TRBJ2-7, with TRBD1 identical over 10 bases. The germline gives CDR1 SGHRS, CDR2 YFSETQ. V lost 4 bases to trimming and J lost 4 bases; unmatched junction nucleotides: 5. There are 14 residues in the CDR3. Here the CDR3 reads CASSRTGGGYEQYF. The CDR3 DNA reads TGCGCCAGCAGCAGGACAGGGGGTGGTTACGAGCAGTACTTC.